This record covers a single TCR beta chain. The CDR3 loop spans 16 amino acids. The trim removed 2 bases at V and 6 bases at J, leaving 8 bases unmatched. Germline assignment: CDR1 MNHEY and CDR2 SVGEGT. The data originate from a study of blood T cell repertoires in COVID-19. Across the study: Some COVID-19 samples were acute and others convalescent; all came from the United States, Italy and Spain. Sample material is recorded as cDNA or gDNA derived from T cells, B-cell-depleted T cells, or PBMCs.

Authors' data handling: Estimation of nucleated cell counts was performed using reference gene primer amplification. Data came from immunoSEQ multiplex PCR; TCRdb stores just in-frame clones and leaves some out. V and J calls and clone size are given by that table; D and trimming were obtained from the DNA. Here the sample spans roughly 11,000 clones, 60% to 80% being singletons. The source is a man in his 60s with COVID-19, enrolled during active disease. V and J are TRBV6-2 or TRBV6-3 and TRBJ2-7, with 12 bases fitting TRBD2. The sample consisted of peripheral blood. The CDR3: CASSYEPTSGRSEQYV. CDR3 in DNA: TGTGCCAGCAGTTACGAACCAACTAGCGGGAGGAGCGAGCAGTACGTC.